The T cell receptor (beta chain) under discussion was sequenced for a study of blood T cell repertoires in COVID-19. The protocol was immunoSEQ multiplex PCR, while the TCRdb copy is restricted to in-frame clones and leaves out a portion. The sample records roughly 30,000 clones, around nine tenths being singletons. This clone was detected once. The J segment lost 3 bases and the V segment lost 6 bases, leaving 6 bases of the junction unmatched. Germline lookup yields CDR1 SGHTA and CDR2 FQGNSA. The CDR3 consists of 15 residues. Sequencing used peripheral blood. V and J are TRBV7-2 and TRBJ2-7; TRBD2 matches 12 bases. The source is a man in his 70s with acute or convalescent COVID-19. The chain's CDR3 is CASRDWTSGIYEQYF. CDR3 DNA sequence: TGTGCCAGCAGGGATTGGACTAGCGGGATCTACGAGCAGTACTTC. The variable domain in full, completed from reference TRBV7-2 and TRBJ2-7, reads GAGVSQSPSNKVTEKGKDVELRCDPISGHTALYWYRQSLGQGLEFLIYFQGNSAPDKSGLPSDRFSAERTGGSVSTLTIQRTQQEDSAVYLCASRDWTSGIYEQYFGPGTRLTVT.